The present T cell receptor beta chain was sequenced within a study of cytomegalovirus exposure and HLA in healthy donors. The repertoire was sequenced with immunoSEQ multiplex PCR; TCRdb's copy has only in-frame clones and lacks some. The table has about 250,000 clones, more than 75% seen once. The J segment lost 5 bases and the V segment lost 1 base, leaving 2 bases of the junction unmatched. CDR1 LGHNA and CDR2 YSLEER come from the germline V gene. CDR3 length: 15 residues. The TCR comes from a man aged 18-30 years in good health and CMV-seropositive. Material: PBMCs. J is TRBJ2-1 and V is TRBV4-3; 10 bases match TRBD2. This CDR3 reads CASSQVAGGNNEQFF. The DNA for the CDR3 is TGCGCCAGCAGCCAAGTAGCGGGAGGCAACAATGAGCAGTTCTTC.